This T cell receptor (beta chain) was profiled in a study of cytomegalovirus exposure and HLA in healthy donors. General study findings and limits: Around 160 TCR beta chains were listed as cytomegalovirus-associated.

The donors were in the roughly 120-subject validation cohort; that cohort was separate from the approximately 730-subject first cohort. TCRdb's table, derived via immunoSEQ multiplex PCR, lists solely in-frame clones and lacks some. The sample holds 330,000 or so clones, 75% to 90% seen once. The CDR3 extends over 13 amino acids. Germline CDR1 reads MRHNA; CDR2 reads SNTAGT. The germline V and J ends were trimmed by 0 bases and 1 base, with 3 bases remaining between them. As for this clone: The target antigen is unknown.

Specimen: PBMCs. V is TRBV6-4 and J is TRBJ1-1; D not certain. This clonotype originated in a woman aged 18-35 years in good health and CMV-seronegative. The CDR3: CASSDSGNTEAFF. CDR3 DNA sequence: TGTGCCAGCAGTGACTCCGGGAACACTGAAGCTTTCTTT.